This TCR beta chain was identified in a study of early T cells in non-severe SARS-CoV-2 infection. The V gene lost 5 bases and the J gene lost 8 bases, with 10 bases spanning the gap. The CDR3 length is 12 residues. At least ten counts were recorded for this clonotype. Individual cDNA molecules each received unique molecular identifiers attached to them. MiXCR, applied by TCRdb to the 5' RACE reads, yields one record per CDR3 protein. The profile shows approximately 70,000 distinct CDR3 sequences, 10% to 15% of them singletons. This chain links TRBV12-3 or TRBV12-4 with TRBJ2-1; unclear D gene. The origin of this receptor is an adult who was a healthcare worker with PCR-confirmed SARS-CoV-2 infection or an uninfected control (not recorded which). Material: whole blood. The CDR3 region is CASSPPGYEQFF. The CDR3 DNA sequence: TGTGCCAGCAGTCCCCCTGGCTATGAGCAGTTCTTC.